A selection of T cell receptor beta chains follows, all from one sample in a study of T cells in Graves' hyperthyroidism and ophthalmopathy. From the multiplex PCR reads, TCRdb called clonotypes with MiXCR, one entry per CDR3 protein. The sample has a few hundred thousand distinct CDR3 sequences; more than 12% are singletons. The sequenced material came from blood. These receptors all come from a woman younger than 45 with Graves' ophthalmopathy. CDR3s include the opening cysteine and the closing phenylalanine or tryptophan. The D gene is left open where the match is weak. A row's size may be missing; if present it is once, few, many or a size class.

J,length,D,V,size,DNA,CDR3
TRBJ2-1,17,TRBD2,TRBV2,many,TGTGCCAGCAGTGAACTAGCGGGGGGCCTTAGCTACAATGAGCAGTTCTTC,CASSELAGGLSYNEQFF
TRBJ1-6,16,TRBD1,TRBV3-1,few,TGTGCCAGCAGCCATGAAGGGCCAGGGGGATTCTCACCCCTCCACTTT,CASSHEGPGGFSPLHF
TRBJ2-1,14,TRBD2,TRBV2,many,TGTGCCAGCATATTAGCGGGGGGGCTCGATGAGCAGTTCTTC,CASILAGGLDEQFF
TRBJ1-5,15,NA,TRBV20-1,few,TGCAGTGCTAGGGGGGGAGCGATTCAAAATCAGCCCCAGCATTTT,CSARGGAIQNQPQHF
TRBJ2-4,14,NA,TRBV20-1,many,TGCAGTGCTAGAGATCGGCTAGCCAAAAACATTCAGTACTTC,CSARDRLAKNIQYF
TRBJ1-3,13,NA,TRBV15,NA,TGTGCCACCAGCCAGTGGAATGGAAACACCATATATTTT,CATSQWNGNTIYF
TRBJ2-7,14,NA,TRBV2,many,TGTGCCAGCAGCAGGACTCGTACCTCCTACGAGCAGTACTTC,CASSRTRTSYEQYF
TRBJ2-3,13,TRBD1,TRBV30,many,TGTGCCTGGAGAGGGGGCCCCCCAGATACGCAGTATTTT,CAWRGGPPDTQYF
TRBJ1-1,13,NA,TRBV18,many,TGTGCCAGCTCACCCGCCGATTTCGGCCAAGCTTTCTTT,CASSPADFGQAFF
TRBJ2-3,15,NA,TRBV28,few,TGTGCCAGCATATTTAGGAGATTTAGCACAGATACGCAGTATTTT,CASIFRRFSTDTQYF
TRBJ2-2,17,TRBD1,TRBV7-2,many,TGTGCCAGCAGCTTTAGGTGGACAGGGGGTTCAACCGGGGAGCTGTTTTTT,CASSFRWTGGSTGELFF
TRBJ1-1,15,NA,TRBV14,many,TGTGCCAGCAGCCAATACAGGATGGGGAACACTGAAGCTTTCTTT,CASSQYRMGNTEAFF
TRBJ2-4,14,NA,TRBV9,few,TGTGCCAGCAGCGTTGATACAACCAAAAACATTCAGTACTTC,CASSVDTTKNIQYF
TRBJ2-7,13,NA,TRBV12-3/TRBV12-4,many,TGTGCCAGCAGCTCCCGGGGTACGCACGAGCAGTACTTC,CASSSRGTHEQYF
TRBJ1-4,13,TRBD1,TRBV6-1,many,TGTGCCAGCTCCCGGGACAGTAATGAAAAACTGTTTTTT,CASSRDSNEKLFF
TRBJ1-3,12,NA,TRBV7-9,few,TGTGCCAGCGCTCCCGTTGGAAACACCATATATTTT,CASAPVGNTIYF
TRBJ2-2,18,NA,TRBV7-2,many,TGTGCCAGCAGCTTAGTTTCCCCGGGGGCGGGTAACACCGGGGAGCTGTTTTTT,CASSLVSPGAGNTGELFF
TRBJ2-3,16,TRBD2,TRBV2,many,TGTGCCAGCACCGGGCGGGGGGGCCTGAGCACAGATACGCAGTATTTT,CASTGRGGLSTDTQYF
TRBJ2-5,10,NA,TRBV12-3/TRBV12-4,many,TGTGCCAGCAAAGGAGAGACCCAGTACTTC,CASKGETQYF
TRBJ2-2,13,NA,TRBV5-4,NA,TGTGCCAGCAGCTTGGTAGTTGGCGGGGAGCTGTTTTTT,CASSLVVGGELFF
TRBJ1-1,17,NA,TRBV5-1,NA,TGCGCCAGCAGCTTTGGGGGGACTAGCCCGTGGGACACTGAAGCTTTCTTT,CASSFGGTSPWDTEAFF
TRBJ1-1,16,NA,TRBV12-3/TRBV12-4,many,TGTGCCACCCTTGGGGGAGGTTCCTGGGGGAACACTGAAGCTTTCTTT,CATLGGGSWGNTEAFF
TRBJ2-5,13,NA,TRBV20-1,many,TGCAGTGCTCGTCTGGCGGCGCAGGAGACCCAGTACTTC,CSARLAAQETQYF
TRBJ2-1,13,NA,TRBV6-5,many,TGTGCCAGCAGTTACGGAACTTTCAATGAGCAGTTCTTC,CASSYGTFNEQFF
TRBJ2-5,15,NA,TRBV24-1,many,TGTGCCACCAGTGATTTTGACAAGGGGAGGGAGACCCAGTACTTC,CATSDFDKGRETQYF
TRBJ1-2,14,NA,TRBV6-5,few,TGTGCCAGCAGTTACGGGGAATCTAACTATGGCTACACCTTC,CASSYGESNYGYTF
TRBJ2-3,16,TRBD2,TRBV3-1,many,TGTGCCAGCAGCCACCCCTTGAGCGGGGACACAGATACGCAGTATTTT,CASSHPLSGDTDTQYF
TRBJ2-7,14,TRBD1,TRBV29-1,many,TGCAGCGTTGAAAACCCGGGACAGGGGTTCGAGCAGTACTTC,CSVENPGQGFEQYF
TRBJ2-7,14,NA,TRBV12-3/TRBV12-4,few,TGTGCCAGCAGTTCCGGTAGGGGGTTCTACGAGCAGTACTTC,CASSSGRGFYEQYF
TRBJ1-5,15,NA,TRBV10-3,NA,TGTGCCATTGGACCCGGGCAGCAACAGGCTCAGCCCCAGCATTTT,CAIGPGQQQAQPQHF
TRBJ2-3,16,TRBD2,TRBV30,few,TGTGCCTGGAGTCAGACTAGCGGGGGCCGCACAGATACGCAGTATTTT,CAWSQTSGGRTDTQYF
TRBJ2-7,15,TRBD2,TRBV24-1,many,TGTGCCACCAGTGATCCTACTAGCGGAACCTACGAGCAGTACTTC,CATSDPTSGTYEQYF
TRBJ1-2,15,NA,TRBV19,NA,TGTGCCAGTAGTATACTGTCAGGGTCGGACTATGGCTACACCTTC,CASSILSGSDYGYTF
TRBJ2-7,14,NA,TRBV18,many,TGTGCCAGCTCACCTGCGGTGGGGCCGCGCGAGCAGTACTTC,CASSPAVGPREQYF
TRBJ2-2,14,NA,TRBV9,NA,TGTGCCAGCAGCGTAGGAAGAGGGGCCGGGGAGCTGTTTTTT,CASSVGRGAGELFF
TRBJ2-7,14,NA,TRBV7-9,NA,TGTGCCAGCAGCCTCACGGACAAGACCTACAAGCAGTACTTC,CASSLTDKTYKQYF
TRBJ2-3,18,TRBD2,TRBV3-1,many,TGTGCCAGCAGCCAAGATCGGATACTAGCGGGGGGGCCAGATACGCAGTATTTT,CASSQDRILAGGPDTQYF
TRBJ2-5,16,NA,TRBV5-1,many,TGCGCCAGCAGCTCGGAAAACGGCCAGAATCAAGAGACCCAGTACTTC,CASSSENGQNQETQYF
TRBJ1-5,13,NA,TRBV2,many,TGTGCCAGCAGTGGGGCAGGCAATCAGCCCCAGCATTTT,CASSGAGNQPQHF
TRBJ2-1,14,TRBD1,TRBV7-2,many,TGTGCCAGCAACCGGGACAGACGCCACAATGAGCAGTTCTTC,CASNRDRRHNEQFF
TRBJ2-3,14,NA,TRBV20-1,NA,TGCAGTGCAGTCCTGGCTAGCTTTTTCGATACGCAGTATTTT,CSAVLASFFDTQYF